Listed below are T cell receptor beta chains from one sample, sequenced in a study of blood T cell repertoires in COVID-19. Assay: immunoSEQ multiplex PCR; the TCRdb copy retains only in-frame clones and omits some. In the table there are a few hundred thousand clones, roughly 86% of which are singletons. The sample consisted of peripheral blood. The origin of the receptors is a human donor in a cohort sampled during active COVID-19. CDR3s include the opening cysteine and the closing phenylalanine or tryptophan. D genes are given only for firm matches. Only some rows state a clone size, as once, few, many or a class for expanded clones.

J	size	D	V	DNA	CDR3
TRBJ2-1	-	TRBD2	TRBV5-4	TGTGCCAGCAGCTCCGGGGGTAGCGGGGGGTCTCACAATGAGCAGTTCTTC	CASSSGGSGGSHNEQFF
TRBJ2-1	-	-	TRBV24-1	TGTGCCACTCAGGGTGCAATAGGCAATGAGCAGTTCTTC	CATQGAIGNEQFF
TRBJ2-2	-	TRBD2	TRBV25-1	TGTGCCAGCAGCGCTAGCGGGGGAAACACCGGGGAGCTGTTTTTT	CASSASGGNTGELFF
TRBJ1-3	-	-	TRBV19	TGTGCCAGTAAGGAGGGAAGGAATGGAAACACCATATATTTT	CASKEGRNGNTIYF
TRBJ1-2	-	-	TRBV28	TGTGCCAGCAGTAGGGGAAGCCTCTATGGCTACACCTTC	CASSRGSLYGYTF
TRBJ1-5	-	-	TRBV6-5	TGTGCCAGCAGTTACCGGCAGGGGTATCAGCCCCAGCATTTT	CASSYRQGYQPQHF
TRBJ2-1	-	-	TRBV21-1	TGTGCCAGCACGGGGGTAGCGGTGTACAATGAGCAGTTCTTC	CASTGVAVYNEQFF
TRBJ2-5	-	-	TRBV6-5	TGTGCCAGCAGAGTCACCCGGGACTTCGTTCCCCAGTACTTC	CASRVTRDFVPQYF
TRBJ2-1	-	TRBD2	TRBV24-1	TGTGCCACCAGTTCGGTTCTAGCGGGTTATTCGAGCTCCTACAATGAGCAGTTCTTC	CATSSVLAGYSSSYNEQFF
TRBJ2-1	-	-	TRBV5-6	TGTGCCAGCAGCTTGATAGCGGACAATGAGCAGTTCTTC	CASSLIADNEQFF
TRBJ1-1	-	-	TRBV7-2	TGTGCCAGCAGCTTAGTAGGGGGGGCTGAAGCTTTCTTT	CASSLVGGAEAFF
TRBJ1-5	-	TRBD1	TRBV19	TGTGCCAGTACCACAGGGGATCGTCAGCCCCAGCATTTT	CASTTGDRQPQHF
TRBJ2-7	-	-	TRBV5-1	TGCGCCAGCTCCAACGGGGGAGCGGGCTACGAGCAGTACTTC	CASSNGGAGYEQYF
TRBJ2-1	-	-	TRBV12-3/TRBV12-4	TGTGCCAGCAGTTTAAGGGGTGAGCAGTTCTTC	CASSLRGEQFF
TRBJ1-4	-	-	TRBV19	TGTGCCAGCAGCCAGGGACTTAATGAAAAACTGTTTTTT	CASSQGLNEKLFF
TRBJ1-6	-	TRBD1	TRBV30	TGTGCCTGGAGGGACAGGGGTAATTCACCCCTCCACTTT	CAWRDRGNSPLHF
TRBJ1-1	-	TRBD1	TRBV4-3	TGCGCCAGCAGAGAGGCAGGGGGCGGAATGAACACTGAAGCTTTCTTT	CASREAGGGMNTEAFF
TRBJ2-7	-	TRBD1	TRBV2	TGTGCCAGCAGTCCACCGGGACAGGGGACGTCCGAGCAGTACTTC	CASSPPGQGTSEQYF
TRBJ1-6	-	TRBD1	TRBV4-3	TGCGCCAGCAGCCAAGGCAATACCGGGACAGGTGGGACTTCACCCCTCCACTTT	CASSQGNTGTGGTSPLHF
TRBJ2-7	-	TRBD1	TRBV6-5	TGTGCCAGCAGTTACTCGACAGGGGGACTTCCCTACGAGCAGTACTTC	CASSYSTGGLPYEQYF
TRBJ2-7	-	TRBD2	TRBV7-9	TGTGCCAGCAGCCCACCTGGAGCGGGGTTCCACGAGCAGTACTTC	CASSPPGAGFHEQYF
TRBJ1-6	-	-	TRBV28	TGTGCCAGCGGCGTCCTGAGGAGCTCCTATAATTCACCCCTCCACTTT	CASGVLRSSYNSPLHF
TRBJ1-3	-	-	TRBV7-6	TGTGCCAGCAGCCCTCGACAGGGAAACACCATATATTTT	CASSPRQGNTIYF
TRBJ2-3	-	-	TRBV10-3	TGTGCCATCAGTGAGTACAGGGCAGATACGCAGTATTTT	CAISEYRADTQYF
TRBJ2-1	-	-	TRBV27	TGTGCCAGCGGGACACCTTACAATGAGCAGTTCTTC	CASGTPYNEQFF
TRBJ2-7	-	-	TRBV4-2	TGTGCCAGCAGCCAAGATAGCTTCTCTCGCGAGCAGTACTTC	CASSQDSFSREQYF
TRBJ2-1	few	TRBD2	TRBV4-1	TGCGCCAGCAGCCAAGAGGGGACTAGCGCCAATGAGCAGTTCTTC	CASSQEGTSANEQFF
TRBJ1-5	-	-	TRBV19	TGTGCCAGTAGTATAGACCCCAACAATCAGCCCCAGCATTTT	CASSIDPNNQPQHF
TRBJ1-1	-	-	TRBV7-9	TGTGCCAGCAGTCTATCCATACCAGCTTTCTTT	CASSLSIPAFF
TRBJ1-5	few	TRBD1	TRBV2	TGTGCCAGCAGGATTGACAGGGGCAATCAGCCCCAGCATTTT	CASRIDRGNQPQHF
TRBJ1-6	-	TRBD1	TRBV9	TGTGCCAGCAGCGGGTACGGGACAGGGCAAAATTCACCCCTCCACTTT	CASSGYGTGQNSPLHF
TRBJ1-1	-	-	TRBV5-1	TGCGCCAGCAGCGCCAGGGCGAACACTGAAGCTTTCTTT	CASSARANTEAFF
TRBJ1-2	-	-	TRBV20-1	TGCAGTGCTATTGGGACAAACGGCTACACCTTC	CSAIGTNGYTF
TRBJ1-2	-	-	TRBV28	TGTGCCAGCAGTGTGGCAGGGAACAACTATGGCTACACCTTC	CASSVAGNNYGYTF
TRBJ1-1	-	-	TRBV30	TGTGCCTTCCGGGACACAGCGAATTCGGCCACTGAAGCTTTCTTT	CAFRDTANSATEAFF
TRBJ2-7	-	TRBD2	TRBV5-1	TGCGCCAGCACGCTAGCGGGAGACTACGAGCAGTACTTC	CASTLAGDYEQYF
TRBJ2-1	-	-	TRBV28	TGTGCCAGCAGTTTATTAACCGTGAGACTAGTTTTCAATGAGCAGTTCTTC	CASSLLTVRLVFNEQFF
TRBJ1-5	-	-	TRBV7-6	TGTGCCAGCAGCCGCGACAGACTCAATCAGCCCCAGCATTTT	CASSRDRLNQPQHF
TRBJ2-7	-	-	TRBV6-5	TGTGCCAACAGCCCCCTCCACGAGCAGTACTTC	CANSPLHEQYF
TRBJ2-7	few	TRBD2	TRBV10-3	TGTGCCACCCAGGAACTAGCGGGAGGTAGGGAGCAGTACTTC	CATQELAGGREQYF
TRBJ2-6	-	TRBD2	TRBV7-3	TGTGCCAGCAGCCCCCAACTAGCGGTGAAGGCCAACGTCCTGACTTTC	CASSPQLAVKANVLTF
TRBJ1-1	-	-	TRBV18	TGTGCCAGCTCACGTGAAGGGGCCTTGAACACTGAAGCTTTCTTT	CASSREGALNTEAFF
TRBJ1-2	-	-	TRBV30	TGTGCCTGGAGTGTTGGGCAGAACTATGGCTACACCTTC	CAWSVGQNYGYTF
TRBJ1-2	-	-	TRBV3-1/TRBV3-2	TGTGCCAGCAGCCAAGGACCTAAAACCGGGGAGCTTCGGGGCTACACCTTC	CASSQGPKTGELRGYTF
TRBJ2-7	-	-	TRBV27	TGTGCCAGCGCCAATACTCCCCTGGTAGCCTACGAGCAGTACTTC	CASANTPLVAYEQYF
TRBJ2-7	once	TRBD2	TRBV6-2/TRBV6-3	TGTGCCAGCAGTTACCTAACCGGGACTAGCTCCGAGCAGTACTTC	CASSYLTGTSSEQYF
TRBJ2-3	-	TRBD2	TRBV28	TGTGCCAGCATTAAATCGTCCAGCGGGAGACCCAAGGATACGCAGTATTTT	CASIKSSSGRPKDTQYF
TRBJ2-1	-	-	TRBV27	TGTGCCAGCAGTTCAAACAGGGCCTACAATGAGCAGTTCTTC	CASSSNRAYNEQFF
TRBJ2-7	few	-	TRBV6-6	TGTGCCAGCAGTTCGCGACTTTTCCACGAGCAGTACTTC	CASSSRLFHEQYF
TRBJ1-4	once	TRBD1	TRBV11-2	TGTGCCAGCACCCCGACAGGGGGCAATGAAAAACTGTTTTTT	CASTPTGGNEKLFF
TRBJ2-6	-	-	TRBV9	TGTGCCAGCAGCCCACACTCTGGGGCCAACGTCCTGACTTTC	CASSPHSGANVLTF
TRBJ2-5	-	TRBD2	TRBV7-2	TGTGCCAGCAGCTTACCCCCGGGGGGGGAGACCCAGTACTTC	CASSLPPGGETQYF
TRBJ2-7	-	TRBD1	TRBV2	TGTGCCAGCAGGAAACAGGGGGCGGGCGAGCAGTACTTC	CASRKQGAGEQYF
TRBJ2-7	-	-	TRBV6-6	TGTGCCAGCACCCGAGCTGACTTTCGCTACGAGCAGTACTTC	CASTRADFRYEQYF
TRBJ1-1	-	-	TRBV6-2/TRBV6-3	TGTGCCAGCAGCCCCGGGGGGTGGCAGGCTTTCTTT	CASSPGGWQAFF